This T cell receptor beta chain is drawn from a study of T cells in Graves' hyperthyroidism and ophthalmopathy. Study context: The blood sample was taken at first diagnosis, before treatment began. Findings and limits, study-wide: Clonotypes that were expanded in thyroid above 0.001 mostly appeared in blood too. In the analysis, a 13 V-J model separated ophthalmopathy from stable hyperthyroidism.

Cells are PBMCs isolated from approximately 9.2 ml of fresh blood. Amplification of TCR beta CDR3 regions used RNA as the template. During a first-round RT-PCR of the TCR CDR3, the HTBI primer set was used. TCRdb fed the multiplex PCR reads into MiXCR, producing one record per CDR3 protein. The sample consists of about 420,000 distinct CDR3 sequences, about an eighth of them appearing once. Worth noting for this clonotype: Its antigen remains unidentified.

CDR1 SGHRS and CDR2 YFSETQ come from the germline V gene. CDR3 size: 15 residues. V was clipped by 0 bases and J by 4 bases, with 11 bases between them. The chain carries TRBV5-1 and TRBJ1-3; D is uncertain. The sample consisted of blood. This receptor was obtained from a woman aged 18-29 years with Graves' hyperthyroidism. This CDR3 is CASSLAMSKGNTIYF. Written as DNA, the CDR3 is TGCGCCAGCAGCTTGGCTATGTCCAAGGGAAACACCATATATTTT.